This T cell receptor beta chain stems from a study of a mutant IDH1 vaccine in newly diagnosed glioma. Across the whole study: Visits V12 and V13 fell at weeks 35 and 47, respectively.

Study outcomes and limitations: Overall, more than 80% of patients had vaccine-induced immune responses.

Germline V gene sequence: CDR1 SGHTA, CDR2 FQGNSA. CDR3 length: 16 residues. V lost 1 base and J 2 bases, leaving 15 bases between the germline ends. Libraries were prepared by immunoSEQ multiplex PCR; TCRdb keeps only in-frame clonotypes and omits some of them. The sample records 40,000 to 55,000 clones, about 82% being singletons. A word on this clone: Its antigen is currently unknown. The same CDR3 also results from other DNA sequences found in this sample.

As to time point: week 35, safety follow-up. Doses of 300 ug of mutant IDH1 20-mer peptide were given with topical imiquimod. The specimen was PBMCs, collected from a glioma patient whose treatment included an IDH1 peptide vaccine. The rearrangement joins TRBV7-2 to TRBJ2-7, with D perhaps TRBD1 or TRBD2 (5 bases each). The TCR originated in a man aged 40-55 years with glioma. The CDR3 here is CASSLDCPGTPYEQYV. In nucleotides, the CDR3 is TGTGCCAGCAGCTTAGATTGTCCAGGGACCCCCTACGAGCAGTACGTC.